This TCR beta chain was retrieved from a study of spatial heterogeneity in lung cancer (dated by TCRdb to about 2019). About the investigation overall: Beta-chain transcripts were consistently detected in greater numbers than alpha-chain transcripts, which likely reflects a higher abundance of beta-chain transcripts. A strong correlation was found between TCR transcript counts in tumor regions and a T cell transcriptional module score from matched bulk RNA-seq. In the raw uncorrected reads, each unique combination of TCR and UMI appeared more than ten times on average. TCR alpha and beta repertoires were quantitatively compared across multiple tumor regions, matched nontumor lung and blood in non-small cell lung cancer. Nonsynonymous mutation counts, determined by whole-exome sequencing of tumor tissue, were related to features of the TCR repertoire. Both alpha and beta chains were TCR-sequenced in samples taken at surgery, namely 220 tumor regions, roughly 64 matched nontumor lung samples and around 53 PBMC samples.

This specimen's time point label, per the study, means: sample taken at primary tumor resection. The donors were 65 to 85 patients from the lung TRACERx cohort who had early-stage, untreated non-small cell lung cancer. TCR sequencing used whole RNA extracted from tumor and nontumor lung tissue, or from cryopreserved PBMC samples, without cell sorting. Only patients for whom sufficient RNA was available from at least two tumor regions were selected for TCR sequencing. Tumor and adjacent nontumor lung specimens were reviewed by a lung pathologist before selection. The library was obtained by 5' RACE. The listed sequencing device is NextSeq 500. The TCR library protocol attached a unique molecular identifier to each TCR cDNA molecule to allow correction of PCR and sequencing errors. Per the source publication's procedure: TCR identification, UMI-based error correction and CDR3 extraction were all carried out with Decombinator tools. Expanded TCRs were defined as those above a frequency of 2 per 1,000, corresponding to the top 1% of the tumor frequency distribution. Expanded tumor TCRs statistically deemed absent (corrected P<0.05) from at least one tumor region were classed as regional, and all other expanded tumor TCRs were classed as ubiquitous. Rényi diversity was computed with the R vegan package after subsampling each repertoire 100 times to 5,000 TCRs. CDR3 similarity networks were built from amino acid triplet string-kernel similarity, connecting CDR3s with pairwise similarity above 0.82. Through fastp at Q25 and MiXCR, TCRdb rebuilt clones from the public reads, retaining in-frame beta chains. Rows matching on CDR3 protein sequence are summarized as one entry with the most common DNA and genes. TCRdb's processing, not the authors', yielded these V and J calls. For this sample the table gives roughly 6,000 distinct CDR3 sequences, of which about 5.3% were detected only once. Approximately 23% of the sample lies in the top ten.

What the authors observed across the whole study: Counts of ubiquitous and regional expanded TCRs were found to correlate with counts of ubiquitous and regional nonsynonymous mutations, respectively. TCR-seq was estimated to cover only about 7% of tumor T cells for alpha chains and approximately 13% for beta chains. The tumor nonsynonymous mutation count correlated with the number of expanded alpha and beta TCRs within the tumor. Confirming at a functional level the hypothesis that regional TCRs recognize regional mutations was considered to require additional single-cell paired TCR alpha and beta sequencing.

This clonotype came up many times. No cognate antigen has been identified for it. Qualities for individual bases were not recorded, and no much larger clone is one base off. The CDR3 numbers 14 residues from cysteine through phenylalanine. Only the CDR3 portion is preserved as DNA: 42 bases, with reading frame beginning at the first base. Looking up the germline V gene yields CDR1 MDHEN and CDR2 SYDVKM. Relative to germline, V is 7 bases shorter and J is 6 bases shorter, with 16 bases between their ends. The sample in question was lung tumor tissue, obtained at surgery. This sequence uses TRBV28 and TRBJ2-1; there is no confident call for the D gene. This sequence was found in a male donor with early-stage non-small cell lung cancer. The bases are TGTGCCAGCACCGGTGCGGTCACCATCAATGAGCAGTTCTTC. It translates to CASTGAVTINEQFF.